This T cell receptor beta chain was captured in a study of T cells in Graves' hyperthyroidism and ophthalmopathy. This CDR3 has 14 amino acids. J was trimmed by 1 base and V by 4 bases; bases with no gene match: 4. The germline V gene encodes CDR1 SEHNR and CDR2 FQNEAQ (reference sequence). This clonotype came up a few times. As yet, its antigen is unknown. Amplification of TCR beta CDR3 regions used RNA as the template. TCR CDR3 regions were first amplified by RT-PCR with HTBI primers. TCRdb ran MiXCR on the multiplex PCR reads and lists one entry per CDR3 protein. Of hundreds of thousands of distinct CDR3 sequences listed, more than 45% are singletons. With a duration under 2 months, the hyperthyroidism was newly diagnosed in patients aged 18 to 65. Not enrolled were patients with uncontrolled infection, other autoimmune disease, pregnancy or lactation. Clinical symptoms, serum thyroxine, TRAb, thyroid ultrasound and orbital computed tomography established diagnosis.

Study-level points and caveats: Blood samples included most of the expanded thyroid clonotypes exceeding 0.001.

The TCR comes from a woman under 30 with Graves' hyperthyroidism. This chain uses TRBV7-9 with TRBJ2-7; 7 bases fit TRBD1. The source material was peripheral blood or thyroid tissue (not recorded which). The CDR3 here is CASSYRDRSYEQYF. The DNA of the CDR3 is TGTGCCAGCAGCTACCGGGACAGATCCTACGAGCAGTACTTC.